The text below deals with one TCR beta chain. The antigen is unknown. The data belong to a study of T cell repertoires in cytomegalovirus infection. Germline values: CDR1 MGHRA, CDR2 YSYEKL. The CDR3 length is 13 residues. Trimming left V 5 bases short and J 1 base short, with 8 bases between. One entry per CDR3 protein, called by TCRdb with MiXCR from the reads. The table shows fewer than 900,000 distinct CDR3 sequences, with around 29% occurring only once. The gene calls are TRBV4-1 and TRBJ1-1; no clear D. The starting material was cultured CD8+ T cells from PBMCs, obtained from culture after CMV antigen stimulation. The origin of this receptor is a human donor in good health (CMV status not recorded). Some clones in this sample may be carry-over from other donors' samples. CDR3 residues: CASSDRTNTEAFF. For the CDR3, the DNA is TGCGCCAGCAGCGACCGCACGAACACTGAAGCTTTCTTT.